The next 21 T cell receptor beta chains were all read from a single sample in a study of blood T cell repertoires in COVID-19. Measured with immunoSEQ multiplex PCR; TCRdb has only the in-frame clones, and not every one. The sample yields 80,000 or so clones, about 80% seen once. Sequenced: peripheral blood. The receptors stem from a woman in her 70s with acute or convalescent COVID-19.

The gene calls are TRBV11-2 and TRBJ2-1, with D tentatively TRBD2 (6 bases). Germline V gives CDR1 SGHAT, CDR2 FQNNGV. Trimming removed 1 base from V and 5 bases from J, with 12 bases in between. CDR3 size: 15 residues. The CDR3 nucleotides read TGTGCCAGCAGCTTAGGAAGCGGGCCCAACAATGAGCAGTTCTTC. It yields the protein CASSLGSGPNNEQFF.

CDR3 sequence reads: CASSLGPPGTGSPGANVLTF. In nucleotides, the CDR3 is TGTGCCAGCAGCTTAGGCCCGCCCGGGACAGGGAGTCCTGGGGCCAACGTCCTGACTTTC. The chain has TRBV13 and TRBJ2-6; 9 bases fit TRBD1. Unmatched junction bases numbered 11, after V lost 0 bases and J lost 2 bases. Per germline, CDR1 PRHDT and CDR2 FYEKMQ (reference sequence). The CDR3 consists of 20 residues.

This chain connects TRBV18 to TRBJ2-1, with D possibly TRBD1 on 6 matching bases. CDR3 length: 15 residues. Germline CDR1 is KGHSH and CDR2 is LQKENI. V shed 5 bases and J shed 0 bases, with 11 bases lying between them. The CDR3, as DNA: TGTGCCAGCTCAGCCACAGGGCGCTCCTACAATGAGCAGTTCTTC. Translated, it gives CASSATGRSYNEQFF.

The rearrangement uses TRBV5-6 and TRBJ1-5; 7 nucleotides match TRBD1. Germline V gene data show CDR1 as SGHDT and CDR2 as YYEEEE. With 3 bases clipped from V and 6 bases from J, the junction kept 6 bases outside the gene matches. The CDR3 runs to 14 residues. The CDR3 spells CASSSRGVSQPQHF. The CDR3 nucleotides read TGTGCCAGCAGCTCCAGGGGGGTTAGTCAGCCCCAGCATTTT.

The rearrangement uses TRBV18 and TRBJ1-1; unclear D gene. CDR1 and CDR2 from the germline V gene are KGHSH and LQKENI. V lost 4 bases to trimming and J lost 0 bases, with 15 bases between them. The CDR3 loop spans 16 amino acids. CDR3 protein: CASSRRQEIVNTEAFF. CDR3 coding DNA: TGTGCCAGCTCACGAAGGCAGGAAATCGTGAACACTGAAGCTTTCTTT.

The chain couples TRBV7-9 to TRBJ2-5; D is undetermined. The CDR3 consists of 14 residues. Germline lookup yields CDR1 SEHNR and CDR2 FQNEAQ (reference sequence). The ends were cut back, 1 base at V and 2 bases at J, with 8 bases in the middle. CDR3 loop: CASSLDGGQETQYF. CDR3 nucleotides: TGTGCCAGCAGCTTAGACGGCGGTCAAGAGACCCAGTACTTC.

The chain employs TRBV11-3 and TRBJ1-2, with D possibly matching TRBD1 (5 bases). V was cut by 0 bases and J by 5 bases, with 19 bases left in between. Germline loops: CDR1 SGHNT, CDR2 YENEEA. The CDR3 loop spans 17 amino acids. This CDR3 is CASSLDTPGPGGYGYTF. CDR3 DNA: TGTGCCAGCAGCTTAGACACCCCGGGACCGGGGGGTTATGGCTACACCTTC. Full variable domain (missing parts from reference TRBV11-3 and TRBJ1-2): EAGVVQSPRYKIIEKKQPVAFWCNPISGHNTLYWYLQNLGQGPELLIRYENEEAVDDSQLPKDRFSAERLKGVDSTLKIQPAELGDSAVYLCASSLDTPGPGGYGYTFGSGTRLTVV.

The chain employs TRBV6-5 and TRBJ2-7; TRBD1 matches 10 bases. V shed 4 bases, J shed 3 bases, and the junction held 0 bases outside the gene matches. The CDR3 consists of 13 residues. CDR1 and CDR2 (germline): MNHEY, SVGAGI. The CDR3 sequence is CASSWDRGYEQYF. The CDR3 DNA is TGTGCCAGCAGTTGGGACAGGGGCTACGAGCAGTACTTC.

The chain uses TRBV6-5 and TRBJ1-2; 11 bases map to TRBD1. V gave up 6 bases and J gave up 8 bases; unmatched junction bases: 11. The CDR3 is 15 residues long. Germline V gene lookup returns CDR1 MNHEY and CDR2 SVGAGI. The CDR3 reads CASSLTGQGARGYTF. In DNA, the CDR3 is TGTGCCAGCAGCCTAACAGGACAGGGGGCGCGGGGCTACACCTTC.

The gene calls are TRBV5-1 and TRBJ2-1; weak D call: TRBD2 (6 bases). CDR1 and CDR2 from the germline V gene are SGHRS and YFSETQ. This CDR3 comprises 15 residues. Trimming pared 0 bases from V and 0 bases from J, leaving 7 bases between. CDR3 loop: CASSLDGSSYNEQFF. CDR3 in DNA: TGCGCCAGCAGCTTGGACGGGAGCTCCTACAATGAGCAGTTCTTC.

This chain links TRBV27 with TRBJ2-2, with 7 positions matching TRBD1. Germline V gene data show CDR1 as MNHEY and CDR2 as SMNVEV (reference sequence). The V gene end was trimmed by 5 bases and the J gene end by 0 bases; junction bases not matched to a gene: 6. This CDR3 spans 16 amino acids. The CDR3 DNA is TGTGCCAGCAGTGCCCTACAGGGGACGAACACCGGGGAGCTGTTTTTT. It specifies CASSALQGTNTGELFF.

The gene calls are TRBV6-5 and TRBJ1-5, with 8 positions matching TRBD1. Germline CDR1 and CDR2: MNHEY and SVGAGI. With V trimmed by 4 bases and J by 6 bases, 5 bases remained unmatched. This CDR3 spans 14 amino acids. CDR3 coding DNA: TGTGCCAGCAGTTCTAGGACAGGGACTCAGCCCCAGCATTTT. Its protein is CASSSRTGTQPQHF.

CDR3 sequence reads: CASSQGQGASGAFF. DNA of the CDR3: TGCGCCAGCAGCCAGGGGCAGGGGGCGAGCGGAGCTTTCTTT. This chain uses TRBV4-3 with TRBJ1-1; 8 nucleotides match TRBD1. CDR1 is LGHNA and CDR2 is YSLEER in the germline V gene. V was clipped by 3 bases and J by 10 bases; unmatched bases: 10. The CDR3 sequence is 14 residues long.

The gene calls are TRBV9 and TRBJ2-7, with TRBD1 matching over 9 bases. The germline V gene has CDR1 SGDLS and CDR2 YYNGEE. The CDR3 contains 15 residues. The junction had 10 bases not matched to a gene; V was cut back by 4 bases and J by 5 bases. As DNA, the CDR3 is TGTGCCAGCAGCCCAGCGGGGACAGGGCGGCACGAGCAGTACTTC. Protein sequence: CASSPAGTGRHEQYF.

This chain joins TRBV19 and TRBJ1-1; no reliable D call. Germline V gene lookup returns CDR1 LNHDA and CDR2 SQIVND (reference sequence). V was cut by 5 bases and J by 0 bases, with 10 bases left in between. CDR3 length: 14 amino acids. CDR3 protein: CASSVGAMNTEAFF. DNA for the CDR3: TGTGCCAGTAGTGTCGGAGCAATGAACACTGAAGCTTTCTTT.

This clone was recorded only once. The J gene is TRBJ2-1, the V gene TRBV6-1, with 9 bases matching TRBD2. The J segment lost 4 bases and the V segment lost 1 base, leaving 2 bases of the junction unmatched. CDR3 length: 15 amino acids. Germline CDR1 is MNHNS and CDR2 is SASEGT. Here the CDR3 reads CASSEGRGGYNEQFF. The CDR3 coding sequence is TGTGCCAGCAGTGAAGGGCGGGGGGGATACAATGAGCAGTTCTTC.

V and J are TRBV9 and TRBJ2-3, with D possibly matching TRBD2 (6 bases). Trimming took 0 bases from V and 0 from J, leaving 8 bases between them. Per the germline V gene, CDR1 is SGDLS and CDR2 is YYNGEE. This CDR3 comprises 15 residues. The DNA of the CDR3 is TGTGCCAGCAGCGTAGTAGCGGCTAGCACAGATACGCAGTATTTT. The encoded protein is CASSVVAASTDTQYF.

This clone was seen once. The V call is TRBV7-6, the J call TRBJ1-2; 9 nucleotides line up with TRBD1. The CDR3 spans 15 residues. Losses at the gene ends were 3 bases for V and 6 bases for J; bases not matched to a gene: 8. Germline CDR1 is SGHVS and CDR2 is FNYEAQ. The CDR3 nucleotides are TGTGCCAGCAGCTTTCCGGGACAGGGAGTAAATGGCTACACCTTC. It codes for CASSFPGQGVNGYTF. The full variable domain, rest sourced from reference TRBV7-6 and TRBJ1-2, is GAGVSQSPRYKVTKRGQDVALRCDPISGHVSLYWYRQALGQGPEFLTYFNYEAQQDKSGLPNDRFSAERPEGSISTLTIQRTEQRDSAMYRCASSFPGQGVNGYTFGSGTRLTVV.

The chain uses TRBV7-2 and TRBJ1-2; the match to TRBD1 covers 11 bases. The CDR3 loop spans 15 amino acids. Germline V lookup: CDR1 SGHTA, CDR2 FQGNSA. V lost 4 bases to trimming and J lost 8 bases; unmatched junction nucleotides: 9. This CDR3 is CASSSRTGGASGYTF. The CDR3 DNA follows: TGTGCCAGCAGCTCCAGGACAGGGGGCGCGTCGGGCTACACCTTC. Filled out from reference TRBV7-2 and TRBJ1-2, the complete variable domain reads GAGVSQSPSNKVTEKGKDVELRCDPISGHTALYWYRQSLGQGLEFLIYFQGNSAPDKSGLPSDRFSAERTGGSVSTLTIQRTQQEDSAVYLCASSSRTGGASGYTFGSGTRLTVV.

This chain uses TRBV11-3 with TRBJ2-2, with 8 bases lining up with TRBD2. The CDR3 length is 15 residues. The V and J ends lost 1 base and 5 bases, in that order; junction bases with no gene match: 3. Germline values: CDR1 SGHNT, CDR2 YENEEA. This chain's CDR3 is CASSLVAGSTGELFF. The DNA for the CDR3 is TGTGCCAGCAGCTTAGTAGCGGGGTCGACCGGGGAGCTGTTTTTT.

The sample holds a few counts of this clone. The rearrangement joins TRBV2 to TRBJ1-6; D is ambiguous. V gave up 2 bases and J gave up 5 bases, with 10 bases separating them. Germline lookup yields CDR1 SNHLY and CDR2 FYNNEI. CDR3 size: 15 residues. This chain's CDR3 is CASSEHSSNNSPLHF. CDR3 coding DNA: TGTGCCAGCAGTGAACACAGTTCTAATAATTCACCCCTCCACTTT. The whole variable domain, remainder taken from reference TRBV2 and TRBJ1-6, is EPEVTQTPSHQVTQMGQEVILRCVPISNHLYFYWYRQILGQKVEFLVSFYNNEISEKSEIFDDQFSVERPDGSNFTLKIRSTKLEDSAMYFCASSEHSSNNSPLHFGNGTRLTVT.